This T cell receptor beta chain was found in a study of T cell repertoires in cytomegalovirus infection. As for the study in general: The public TCR beta signatures pointed to both CMV infection and matching HLA type. Whole-study findings and limits: Based on cumulative public TCR beta family frequency, carriers of CMV plus the relevant HLA were identified. The ex vivo response was dominated by HLA-C-restricted CMV-specific TCR beta clonotypes.

The CDR3 spans 13 residues. Germline V CDR1 and CDR2: WSHSY, SAAADI. The trim removed 5 bases at V and 12 bases at J, leaving 10 bases unmatched. This clonotype occurred a few times. Its antigen remains unidentified. TCRdb called the reads again in MiXCR, with one record for every CDR3 protein. Among around 270,000 distinct CDR3 sequences, roughly 9.1% were seen once, and the ten largest hold more than 12%. The specimen sequenced was PBMCs. The receptor comes from a human donor in good health (CMV status not recorded). Some clones in this sample may be carry-over from other donors' samples. V usage is TRBV10-2 and J usage is TRBJ1-1, with 9 bases that match TRBD1. In DNA, the CDR3 is TGCGCCAGCAGTCCAGGGACAGGGTATAATACTTTCTTT. Protein: CASSPGTGYNTFF.